The 25 T cell receptor beta chains below come from one sample, sequenced in a study of blood T cell repertoires in COVID-19. Profiled with immunoSEQ multiplex PCR; TCRdb holds only in-frame clones, not every one. The table has approximately 300,000 clones, 87% seen once. Sequenced material: peripheral blood. The receptors were gathered from a woman in her forties or fifties who had recovered from COVID-19.

The rearrangement uses TRBV9 and TRBJ1-2; D not certain. Per the germline V gene, CDR1 is SGDLS and CDR2 is YYNGEE. The CDR3 has 13 residues. With 0 bases removed from V and 4 bases from J, the gap between germline ends came to 7 bases. The CDR3 bases are TGTGCCAGCAGCGTAGGTATCCTCTATGGCTACACCTTC. This encodes CASSVGILYGYTF. Full variable domain (missing parts from reference TRBV9 and TRBJ1-2): DSGVTQTPKHLITATGQRVTLRCSPRSGDLSVYWYQQSLDQGLQFLIQYYNGEERAKGNILERFSAQQFPDLHSELNLSSLELGDSALYFCASSVGILYGYTFGSGTRLTVV.

The chain couples TRBV2 to TRBJ2-6; tentatively, D is TRBD1 (5 bases). There are 15 residues in the CDR3. The ends were cut back, 5 bases at V and 2 bases at J, with 10 bases in the middle. Germline V gives CDR1 SNHLY, CDR2 FYNNEI. CDR3 bases: TGTGCCAGCAGTCTAGGGGTTGCTGGGGCCAACGTCCTGACTTTC. This translates into CASSLGVAGANVLTF.

The chain uses TRBV27 and TRBJ1-1; 7 bases match TRBD1. V lost 6 bases, J lost 1 base, and 17 bases stayed unmatched. The CDR3 runs 18 residues. The germline V gene encodes CDR1 MNHEY and CDR2 SMNVEV (reference sequence). The CDR3 region is CASRQATGAPPTNTEAFF. CDR3 bases: TGTGCCAGCAGACAAGCCACAGGGGCCCCACCTACGAACACTGAAGCTTTCTTT.

This chain links TRBV11-3 with TRBJ2-3; D is undetermined. Per germline, CDR1 SGHNT and CDR2 YENEEA. The CDR3 has 15 residues. The V and J ends lost 0 bases and 0 bases respectively, with 7 bases between them. The CDR3 sequence: CASSLDQTSTDTQYF. The CDR3 DNA sequence: TGTGCCAGCAGCTTAGATCAGACTAGCACAGATACGCAGTATTTT. Filled out from reference TRBV11-3 and TRBJ2-3, the complete variable domain reads EAGVVQSPRYKIIEKKQPVAFWCNPISGHNTLYWYLQNLGQGPELLIRYENEEAVDDSQLPKDRFSAERLKGVDSTLKIQPAELGDSAVYLCASSLDQTSTDTQYFGPGTRLTVL.

The chain combines TRBV30 with TRBJ2-3; D possibly corresponds to TRBD2 (7 bases). The CDR3 length is 15 residues. Per germline, CDR1 GTSNPN and CDR2 SVGIG (reference sequence). V was pared by 0 bases and J by 1 base, with 11 bases between. The CDR3 coding sequence is TGTGCCTGGAGTGTAAGGGGGGGCGGCACAGATACGCAGTATTTT. It encodes CAWSVRGGGTDTQYF.

The CDR3 DNA reads TGTGCCACCAGGGACAGGGCCCCTGGAAACACCATATATTTT. Its translation: CATRDRAPGNTIYF. This chain links TRBV6-5 with TRBJ1-3, with 9 nucleotides matching TRBD1. V lost 10 bases, J lost 2 bases, and 6 bases stayed unmatched. Looked up from germline, CDR1 is MNHEY and CDR2 is SVGAGI. CDR3 length: 14 amino acids.

The CDR3 loop reads CASSSGPPTGAEGPLHF. DNA for the CDR3: TGTGCCAGCAGTTCGGGTCCCCCCACAGGGGCCGAGGGGCCCCTCCACTTT. V is TRBV28 and J is TRBJ1-6; TRBD1 matches 7 bases. CDR3 length: 17 residues. V was pared by 4 bases and J by 13 bases, with 19 bases of the junction left unmatched. Germline V gene sequence: CDR1 MDHEN, CDR2 SYDVKM.

The CDR3 here is CASSYTDRGHNEQFF. The CDR3 DNA follows: TGTGCCAGCAGTTACACCGACAGGGGACACAATGAGCAGTTCTTC. This chain connects TRBV6-6 to TRBJ2-1; 8 nucleotides line up with TRBD1. Germline CDR1 and CDR2: MNHNY and SVGAGI (reference sequence). V lost 2 bases and J lost 5; bases outside the gene matches: 5. CDR3 length: 15 amino acids.

The chain joins TRBV7-3 to TRBJ2-1, with 8 bases lining up with TRBD2. The CDR3 runs to 15 residues. V was clipped by 3 bases and J by 7 bases; unmatched bases: 8. Per germline, CDR1 SGHTA and CDR2 FQGTGA. The CDR3 spells CASSFRGGWLNEQFF. In DNA, the CDR3 is TGTGCCAGCAGCTTTCGGGGGGGCTGGTTGAATGAGCAGTTCTTC. The full variable domain, in which reference TRBV7-3 and TRBJ2-1 provide the parts outside the CDR3, is GAGVSQTPSNKVTEKGKYVELRCDPISGHTALYWYRQSLGQGPEFLIYFQGTGAADDSGLPNDRFFAVRPEGSVSTLKIQRTERGDSAVYLCASSFRGGWLNEQFFGPGTRLTVL.

The gene calls are TRBV7-2 and TRBJ1-4; D is ambiguous. CDR3 size: 13 residues. Trimming removed 8 bases from V and 4 bases from J, with 11 bases in between. Germline V lookup: CDR1 SGHTA, CDR2 FQGNSA. The CDR3 DNA sequence: TGTGCCAGCGCGGGCGGACTTAATGAAAAACTGTTTTTT. This sequence encodes CASAGGLNEKLFF.

This clone was counted between two and nine times. The chain employs TRBV29-1 and TRBJ1-1; 7 bases are shared with TRBD1. The V and J ends lost 6 bases and 6 bases, in that order; junction bases with no gene match: 13. Looked up from germline, CDR1 is SQVTM and CDR2 is ANQGSEA. This CDR3 spans 14 amino acids. CDR3 sequence: CSVGDRDRFAEAFF. The CDR3, as DNA: TGCAGCGTGGGTGACAGGGATAGGTTCGCTGAAGCTTTCTTT.

This sequence joins TRBV5-1 and TRBJ2-7; TRBD1 agrees at 10 bases. This CDR3 region has 16 residues. The germline gives CDR1 SGHRS, CDR2 YFSETQ. The V segment lost 4 bases and the J segment 2 bases; nucleotides outside the gene matches: 9. CDR3 bases: TGCGCCAGCAGCCCCATCAACGGACAGGGGGCCTACGAGCAGTACTTC. Protein product: CASSPINGQGAYEQYF.

This chain joins TRBV4-2 and TRBJ1-6; a weak D match, TRBD1 (5 bases). V gave up 8 bases and J gave up 0 bases, with 20 bases separating them. The germline CDR1 and CDR2 sequences are LGHNA and YNFKEQ. The CDR3 loop spans 18 amino acids. The CDR3 spells CASGLIGDSSSYNSPLHF. CDR3 DNA sequence: TGTGCCAGCGGTCTTATAGGAGACAGTAGCTCCTATAATTCACCCCTCCACTTT.

CDR3: CASSLLPSGGTDTQYF. CDR3 bases: TGTGCCAGCAGCTTACTCCCCAGCGGGGGTACTGATACGCAGTATTTT. The chain links TRBV7-3 to TRBJ2-3; 8 positions match TRBD2. This CDR3 is 16 amino acids long. Trimming at V came to 2 bases and at J to 6 bases, leaving 10 bases not matched to a gene. Germline V gives CDR1 SGHTA, CDR2 FQGTGA.

The rearrangement links TRBV4-2 to TRBJ1-6; D perhaps matches TRBD1 (6 bases). Germline assignment: CDR1 LGHNA and CDR2 YNFKEQ. Trimming took 0 bases from V and 13 from J, leaving 16 bases between them. CDR3 length: 15 residues. The CDR3 sequence is CASSQEWGRRSPLHF. The CDR3 nucleotides read TGTGCCAGCAGCCAAGAGTGGGGGCGCAGGTCGCCCCTCCACTTT.

The CDR3 nucleotides are TGTGCCAGCAGCCAAGATCTTAGCGGGAGCGGCTCCTACGAGCAGTACTTC. It translates to CASSQDLSGSGSYEQYF. V gene TRBV4-2 combines with J gene TRBJ2-7, with 9 nucleotides matching TRBD2. The CDR3 length is 17 residues. V shed 0 bases and J 0 bases; nucleotides not matched to a gene: 6. Per the germline V gene, CDR1 is LGHNA and CDR2 is YNFKEQ.

In its sample, this clone was seen a few times. The chain recombines TRBV6-1 with TRBJ2-7; D gene uncertain. V was cut by 1 base and J by 3 bases, with 10 bases left in between. Germline V gives CDR1 MNHNS, CDR2 SASEGT. This CDR3 has 14 residues. CDR3 nucleotides: TGTGCCAGCAGTGAAGGTCCTCTTAACTACGAGCAGTACTTC. This sequence encodes CASSEGPLNYEQYF.

The V call is TRBV30, the J call TRBJ2-7; D is possibly TRBD2 (5 bases). The CDR3 covers 14 residues. Per germline, CDR1 GTSNPN and CDR2 SVGIG (reference sequence). Trimming removed 0 bases at V and 5 bases at J, with 14 bases between. Written as DNA, the CDR3 is TGTGCCTGGAGTGTACCAAGCGGTCTTAACGAGCAGTACTTC. Amino acids: CAWSVPSGLNEQYF.

The V call is TRBV3-1 (or the pseudogene TRBV3-2), the J call TRBJ1-2, with TRBD1 matching over 8 bases. With 3 bases clipped from V and 5 bases from J, the junction kept 11 bases outside the gene matches. In germline, CDR1 is LGHDT, CDR2 YNNKEL (reference sequence). This CDR3 is 16 amino acids long. The CDR3 here is CASSHVLDRGRYGYTF. The CDR3, as DNA: TGTGCCAGCAGCCACGTACTTGACAGGGGCCGGTATGGCTACACCTTC.

This clone was observed once. At one end, the junction sequence differs from germline, possibly due to a read error. The chain links TRBV9 to TRBJ1-6; perhaps TRBD1 as D (6 bases). The CDR3 has 14 amino acids. Germline-derived CDR1 and CDR2 are SGDLS and YYNGEE. CDR3 coding DNA: TGTGCCCGCAGCGCGAGGGGGGGGGATTCACCCCTCCACTTT. Translated, it gives CARSARGGDSPLHF.

V gene TRBV4-1 combines with J gene TRBJ1-2, with D possibly matching TRBD1 (6 bases). Germline lookup yields CDR1 MGHRA and CDR2 YSYEKL. The CDR3 consists of 14 residues. Trimming shortened V by 0 bases and J by 7 bases, and 12 bases separated the two germline ends. This CDR3 reads CASSQENRVGGYTF. CDR3 nucleotides: TGCGCCAGCAGCCAAGAGAACAGGGTTGGTGGCTACACCTTC.

The chain is built from TRBV4-1 and TRBJ1-1; tentative D call: TRBD1 (5 bases). With 0 bases removed from V and 0 bases from J, the gap between germline ends came to 17 bases. The CDR3 is made up of 18 amino acids. Germline CDR1 and CDR2: MGHRA and YSYEKL. The DNA for the CDR3 is TGCGCCAGCAGCCAAGACCAGTCCTTCCGGGGGATGAACACTGAAGCTTTCTTT. This translates into CASSQDQSFRGMNTEAFF.

This clone appeared once. The rearrangement joins TRBV9 to TRBJ1-2; 9 nucleotides match TRBD1. V shed 3 bases and J 5 bases; nucleotides not matched to a gene: 17. CDR1 and CDR2 from the germline V gene are SGDLS and YYNGEE. The CDR3 sequence is 18 residues long. The DNA of the CDR3 is TGTGCCAGCAGCGACGGGACAGGGCCACACAGGACTCGTTATGGCTACACCTTC. Encoded protein: CASSDGTGPHRTRYGYTF. Full variable domain (rest looked up from reference TRBV9 and TRBJ1-2): DSGVTQTPKHLITATGQRVTLRCSPRSGDLSVYWYQQSLDQGLQFLIQYYNGEERAKGNILERFSAQQFPDLHSELNLSSLELGDSALYFCASSDGTGPHRTRYGYTFGSGTRLTVV.

CDR3 residues: CASSISIRSPGALYGYTF. The CDR3 DNA reads as TGTGCCAGTAGTATTTCCATCAGATCCCCCGGAGCGCTCTATGGCTACACCTTC. The rearrangement joins TRBV19 to TRBJ1-2; no reliable D call. The V gene lost 3 bases and the J gene lost 4 bases, with 24 bases spanning the gap. The length of the CDR3 is 18 residues. Germline CDR1 LNHDA, CDR2 SQIVND (reference sequence).

The chain links TRBV27 to TRBJ2-5, with D tentatively TRBD1 (5 bases). Germline V CDR1 and CDR2: MNHEY, SMNVEV (reference sequence). V was shortened by 6 bases and J by 4 bases, with 15 bases between the two germline ends. The CDR3 is 14 residues long. CDR3 in amino acids: CASRSRQRRETQYF. The CDR3 coding sequence is TGTGCCAGCAGATCAAGACAGCGAAGAGAGACCCAGTACTTC.